These T cell receptor beta chains were read from a single sample in a study of PD-1 blockade in mismatch repair-deficient tumors. Antigen specificity for these receptors is unknown. Sequenced by immunoSEQ multiplex PCR; TCRdb stores in-frame clones only, minus some. The sample records roughly 13,000 clones, around 80% being singletons. The source material was cells cultured in vitro, sampled from a patient treated with pembrolizumab. The origin of the receptors is an adult with mismatch repair-deficient cancer. The CDR3 runs from the conserved cysteine through the conserved F or W. The D gene is left open where the match is weak. Rows may omit the clone size; those that give it use once, few, many or a size class.

V	D	J	size	DNA	CDR3
TRBV2	.	TRBJ2-5	.	TGTGCCAGCAGTGCTTCAGAGAACCAAGAGACCCAGTACTTC	CASSASENQETQYF
TRBV30	TRBD2	TRBJ2-7	medium-sized	TGTGCCTGGAGCCCACCGGGACTAGCGGGCGAGCAGTACTTC	CAWSPPGLAGEQYF
TRBV11-2	.	TRBJ2-7	.	TGTGCCAGCAGCTTAGCGGCCTACGAGCAGTACTTC	CASSLAAYEQYF
TRBV5-1	TRBD1	TRBJ2-7	.	TGCGCCAGCAGCTTCCGGGACAGGGTAGTCGACGAGCAGTACTTC	CASSFRDRVVDEQYF
TRBV30	.	TRBJ1-1	.	TGTGCCTGGAGTACGGTGACTGAAGCTTTCTTT	CAWSTVTEAFF
TRBV11-3	TRBD2	TRBJ2-7	.	TGTGCCAGCAGCTTACTAGCGGGAGGGCCGAACGAGCAGTACTTC	CASSLLAGGPNEQYF
TRBV25-1	.	TRBJ2-1	.	TGTGCCAGCAGTAAGACAGGTGGTGACAATGAGCAGTTCTTC	CASSKTGGDNEQFF
TRBV28	.	TRBJ1-1	.	TGTGCCAGCAGTTTAGGGGGAGACGGGACGGGACATGAAGCTTTCTTT	CASSLGGDGTGHEAFF
TRBV7-6	.	TRBJ2-7	.	TGTGCCAGCAGCCCCCCGGGCGCCTACGAGCAGTACTTC	CASSPPGAYEQYF
TRBV5-1	TRBD1	TRBJ2-7	once	TGCGCCAGCAGCCTGGACGGACAGGGGGATCCTATCGAGCAGTACTTC	CASSLDGQGDPIEQYF